The clone carrying this TCR beta chain has ten or more counts. Its antigen is as yet unknown. TCRdb re-analysed the reads in MiXCR, keeping a single row per CDR3 protein. This sample has around 450,000 distinct CDR3 sequences, with around 11% found just once. Between the trimmed V and J ends, which lost 4 bases and 3 bases, there was a span of 9 bases. CDR3 length equals 13 residues. The germline V gene has CDR1 SGHVS and CDR2 FQNEAQ. The source of the sample is a study of T cell repertoires in cytomegalovirus infection. Points from the study as a whole: CMV-specific TCR beta clonotypes restricted by HLA-C were the ones dominating the ex vivo response.

The sample comprised PBMCs. The sequence derives from a human donor in good health (CMV status not recorded). Some clones in this sample may be carry-over from other donors' samples. The chain has TRBV7-8 and TRBJ1-1; the D gene is possibly TRBD1 (6 bases). The CDR3 bases are TGTGCCAGCAGCTCGGGGGCGGACACTGAAGCTTTCTTT. Its translation is CASSSGADTEAFF. The complete variable domain, with remaining parts taken from reference TRBV7-8 and TRBJ1-1, reads GAGVSQSPRYKVAKRGQDVALRCDPISGHVSLFWYQQALGQGPEFLTYFQNEAQLDKSGLPSDRFFAERPEGSVSTLKIQRTQQEDSAVYLCASSSGADTEAFFGQGTRLTVV.